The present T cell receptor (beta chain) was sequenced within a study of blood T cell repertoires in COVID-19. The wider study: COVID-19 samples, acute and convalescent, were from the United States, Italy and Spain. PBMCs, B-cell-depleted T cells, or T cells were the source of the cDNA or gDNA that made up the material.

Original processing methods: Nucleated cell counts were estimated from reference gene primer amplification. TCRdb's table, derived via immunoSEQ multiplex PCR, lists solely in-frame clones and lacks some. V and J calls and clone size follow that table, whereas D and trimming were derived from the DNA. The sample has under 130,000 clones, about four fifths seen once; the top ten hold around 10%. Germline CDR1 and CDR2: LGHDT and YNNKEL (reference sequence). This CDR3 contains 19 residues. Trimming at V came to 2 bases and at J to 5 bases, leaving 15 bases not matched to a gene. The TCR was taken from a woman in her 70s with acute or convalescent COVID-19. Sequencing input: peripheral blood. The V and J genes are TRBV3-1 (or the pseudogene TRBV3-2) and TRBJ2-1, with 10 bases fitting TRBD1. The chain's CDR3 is CASSQNRDRGISSDNEQFF. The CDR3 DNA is TGTGCCAGCAGCCAAAACAGGGACAGGGGCATTTCTTCCGACAATGAGCAGTTCTTC.